This record looks at one T cell receptor (beta chain) sequence and its context. Germline CDR1 LNHNV, CDR2 YYDKDF (reference sequence). This CDR3 comprises 15 residues. After removal of 3 bases from V and 7 bases from J, the junction contained 10 bases not matched to a gene. Amplification targeted TCR beta CDR3 regions from RNA transcripts. A first-round RT-PCR of the TCR CDR3 used the HTBI primer set. Each CDR3 protein gets one entry after TCRdb re-called the multiplex PCR reads with MiXCR. The data contain approximately 560,000 distinct CDR3 sequences, around 46% of them singletons. Patients having uncontrolled infection, another autoimmune disease, pregnancy or lactation were not included. This entry belongs to a study of T cells in Graves' hyperthyroidism and ophthalmopathy.

Sequences were obtained from peripheral blood or thyroid tissue (not recorded which). This TCR came from a woman aged 18-29 years with Graves' hyperthyroidism. The chain couples TRBV15 to TRBJ1-2, with 8 bases identical to TRBD1. In nucleotides, the CDR3 is TGTGCCACCAGCAGCGTTGAGCGGACAGGGACTGGCTACACCTTC. This sequence encodes CATSSVERTGTGYTF. Using reference TRBV15 and TRBJ1-2 for the parts outside the CDR3, the full variable domain is DAMVIQNPRYQVTQFGKPVTLSCSQTLNHNVMYWYQQKSSQAPKLLFHYYDKDFNNEADTPDNFQSRRPNTSFCFLDIRSPGLGDTAMYLCATSSVERTGTGYTFGSGTRLTVV.